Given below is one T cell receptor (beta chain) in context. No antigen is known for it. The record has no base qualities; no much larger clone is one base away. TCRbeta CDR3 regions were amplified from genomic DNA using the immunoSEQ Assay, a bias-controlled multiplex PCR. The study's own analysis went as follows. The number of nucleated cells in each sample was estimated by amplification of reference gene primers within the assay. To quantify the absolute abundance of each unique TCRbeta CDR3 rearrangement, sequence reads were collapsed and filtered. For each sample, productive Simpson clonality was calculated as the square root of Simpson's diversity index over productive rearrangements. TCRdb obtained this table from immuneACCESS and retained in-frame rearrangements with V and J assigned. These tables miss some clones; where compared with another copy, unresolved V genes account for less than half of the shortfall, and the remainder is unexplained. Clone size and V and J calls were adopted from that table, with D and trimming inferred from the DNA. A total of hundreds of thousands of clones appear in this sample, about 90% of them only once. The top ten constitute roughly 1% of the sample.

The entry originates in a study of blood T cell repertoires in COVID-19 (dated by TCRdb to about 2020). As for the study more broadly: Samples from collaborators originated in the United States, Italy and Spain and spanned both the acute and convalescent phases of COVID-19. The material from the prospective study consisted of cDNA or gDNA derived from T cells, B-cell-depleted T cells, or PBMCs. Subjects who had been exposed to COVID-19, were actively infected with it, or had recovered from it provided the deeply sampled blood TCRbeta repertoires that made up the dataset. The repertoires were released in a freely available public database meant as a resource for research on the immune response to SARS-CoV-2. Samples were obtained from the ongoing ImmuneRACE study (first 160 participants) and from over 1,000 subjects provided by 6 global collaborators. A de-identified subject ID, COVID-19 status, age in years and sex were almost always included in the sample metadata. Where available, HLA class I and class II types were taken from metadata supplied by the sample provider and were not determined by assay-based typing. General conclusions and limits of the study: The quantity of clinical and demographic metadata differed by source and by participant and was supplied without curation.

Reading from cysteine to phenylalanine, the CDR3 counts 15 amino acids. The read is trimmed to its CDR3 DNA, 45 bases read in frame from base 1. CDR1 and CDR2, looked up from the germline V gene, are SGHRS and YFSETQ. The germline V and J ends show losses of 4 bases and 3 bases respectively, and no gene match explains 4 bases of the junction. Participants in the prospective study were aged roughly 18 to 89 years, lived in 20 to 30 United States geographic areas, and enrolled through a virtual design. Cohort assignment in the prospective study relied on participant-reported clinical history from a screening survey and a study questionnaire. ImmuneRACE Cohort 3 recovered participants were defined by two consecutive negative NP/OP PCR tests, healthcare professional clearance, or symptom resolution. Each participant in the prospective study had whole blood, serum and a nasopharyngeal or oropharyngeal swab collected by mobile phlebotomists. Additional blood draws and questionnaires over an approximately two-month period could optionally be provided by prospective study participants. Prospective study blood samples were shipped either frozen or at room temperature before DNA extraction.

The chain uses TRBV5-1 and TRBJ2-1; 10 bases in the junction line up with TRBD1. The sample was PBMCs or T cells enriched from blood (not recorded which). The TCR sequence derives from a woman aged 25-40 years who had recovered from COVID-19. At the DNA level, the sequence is TGCGCCAGCAGCCGCGGACAGGGGGGCTACAATGAGCAGTTCTTC. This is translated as CASSRGQGGYNEQFF.